The 21 T cell receptor beta chains below were found in one sample sequenced in a study of OX40 agonist ivuxolimab in advanced cancers. TCRdb's table, derived via immunoSEQ multiplex PCR, lists solely in-frame clones and lacks some. Counted here are fewer than 40,000 clones, more than 60% occurring once; the ten biggest clones make up 9.5% to 12%. Source: CD4+ or CD8+ T cells sorted from blood, taken in a trial of the OX40 agonist ivuxolimab. The receptors here all came from an adult with an advanced solid tumor such as melanoma, head and neck, liver or kidney cancer.

The chain carries TRBV5-1 and TRBJ2-4; the D gene is possibly TRBD2 (6 bases). The CDR3 totals 11 residues. Germline CDR1 reads SGHRS; CDR2 reads YFSETQ. V lost 6 bases and J lost 8, with 9 bases in between. CDR3 DNA: TGCGCCAGCACCGGGGGACACATTCAGTACTTC. Its translation: CASTGGHIQYF.

V is TRBV6-5 and J is TRBJ2-7; 7 bases align to TRBD1. CDR3 length equals 12 residues. Trimming took 6 bases from V and 4 from J; bases not matched to a gene: 3. Germline CDR1 is MNHEY and CDR2 is SVGAGI. The CDR3 coding sequence is TGTGCCAGCAGGAGGGGGCGATACGAGCAGTACTTC. This translates into CASRRGRYEQYF.

The chain recombines TRBV29-1 with TRBJ2-2; D may match TRBD1 or TRBD2 (6 bases each). The CDR3 covers 15 residues. V lost 1 base, J lost 0 bases, and 9 bases lay in between. Per germline, CDR1 SQVTM and CDR2 ANQGSEA. CDR3 bases: TGCAGCGTTGAAGTGGGGGGCGCGAACACCGGGGAGCTGTTTTTT. It is translated as CSVEVGGANTGELFF.

This clone was counted once. V and J are TRBV28 and TRBJ2-7; no clear D gene. This CDR3 has 13 residues. With 10 bases removed from V and 1 base from J, the gap between germline ends came to 14 bases. The germline V gene encodes CDR1 MDHEN and CDR2 SYDVKM. CDR3 nucleotides: TGTGCCATTGCCGGGTTCCCTTCCTACGAGCAGTACTTC. Translating gives CAIAGFPSYEQYF.

The rearrangement links TRBV4-1 to TRBJ2-3, with D tentatively TRBD1 (6 bases). Germline V gene lookup returns CDR1 MGHRA and CDR2 YSYEKL. This CDR3 contains 15 residues. Trimming took 0 bases from V and 4 from J, leaving 11 bases between them. CDR3 region: CASSQEQGMADTQYF. The DNA for the CDR3 is TGCGCCAGCAGCCAAGAACAGGGTATGGCAGATACGCAGTATTTT.

The chain recombines TRBV6-5 with TRBJ1-5; no reliable D call. Between the trimmed V and J ends, which lost 4 bases and 2 bases, there was a span of 15 bases. CDR1 and CDR2 (germline): MNHEY, SVGAGI. This CDR3 has 16 residues. CDR3 in amino acids: CASSSLGGYGNQPQHF. CDR3 coding DNA: TGTGCCAGCAGTTCCTTGGGAGGTTATGGCAATCAGCCCCAGCATTTT.

The V call is TRBV9, the J call TRBJ1-3, with D tentatively TRBD1 (5 bases). Germline V lookup: CDR1 SGDLS, CDR2 YYNGEE. This CDR3 has 15 amino acids. The V end lost 2 bases, the J end lost 3 bases, and 12 bases lay between the germline ends. The CDR3 spells CASSVFDSVGNTIYF. Written as DNA, the CDR3 is TGTGCCAGCAGCGTCTTCGACAGCGTTGGAAACACCATATATTTT. The full variable domain, its missing parts supplied by reference TRBV9 and TRBJ1-3, is DSGVTQTPKHLITATGQRVTLRCSPRSGDLSVYWYQQSLDQGLQFLIQYYNGEERAKGNILERFSAQQFPDLHSELNLSSLELGDSALYFCASSVFDSVGNTIYFGEGSWLTVV.

The V call is TRBV6-5, the J call TRBJ1-6; D gene uncertain. The CDR3 contains 14 residues. The ends were cut back, 3 bases at V and 6 bases at J, with 9 bases in the middle. Germline V gene sequence: CDR1 MNHEY, CDR2 SVGAGI. CDR3 protein: CASSYGVTNSPLHF. In DNA, the CDR3 is TGTGCCAGCAGTTATGGTGTAACTAATTCACCCCTCCACTTT.

The CDR3 loop is CASSVGLVSEETQYF. CDR3 nucleotide sequence: TGCGCCAGCAGCGTCGGTTTGGTATCGGAGGAGACCCAGTACTTC. This sequence joins TRBV5-1 and TRBJ2-5; the D is unclear. Per germline, CDR1 SGHRS and CDR2 YFSETQ. The V end lost 4 bases, the J end lost 5 bases, and 18 bases lay between the germline ends. The CDR3 runs 15 residues.

The gene calls are TRBV10-3 and TRBJ2-1; 9 bases are a match to TRBD2. V was clipped by 5 bases and J by 8 bases; unmatched bases: 10. The length of the CDR3 is 15 residues. CDR1 is ENHRY and CDR2 is SYGVKD in the germline V gene. In DNA form, the CDR3 reads TGTGCCATCAGTAAACTAGCGGGTGAGTCTTATGAGCAGTTCTTC. Encoded protein: CAISKLAGESYEQFF.

The chain uses TRBV6-1 and TRBJ1-1; a weak D match, TRBD1 (6 bases). This CDR3 is built from 14 residues. Between the trimmed V and J ends, which lost 4 bases and 1 base, there was a span of 10 bases. Germline V lookup: CDR1 MNHNS, CDR2 SASEGT. The chain's CDR3 is CASSVVGQNTEAFF. CDR3 coding DNA: TGTGCCAGCAGTGTAGTGGGACAGAACACTGAAGCTTTCTTT.

V is TRBV7-9 and J is TRBJ1-6; TRBD1 might be the D (5 bases). CDR1 and CDR2 from the germline V gene are SEHNR and FQNEAQ (reference sequence). Trimming took off 5 bases at V and 5 bases at J, with 13 bases between the two ends. This CDR3 has 15 amino acids. Here the CDR3 reads CASSPPGLHNSPLHF. CDR3 coding DNA: TGTGCCAGCAGCCCGCCGGGACTACATAATTCACCCCTCCACTTT.

The V and J genes are TRBV19 and TRBJ2-7; possibly TRBD2 for D (6 bases). The germline CDR1 and CDR2 sequences are LNHDA and SQIVND (reference sequence). The CDR3 is 13 amino acids. The ends were cut back, 1 base at V and 4 bases at J, with 8 bases in the middle. The CDR3 loop reads CASSIAAGYEQYF. CDR3 nucleotides: TGTGCCAGTAGTATAGCGGCGGGGTACGAGCAGTACTTC.

In this sample, this clone turned up a few times. The rearrangement joins TRBV7-6 to TRBJ1-1, with no clear D. Germline values: CDR1 SGHVS, CDR2 FNYEAQ. The V gene lost 5 bases and the J gene lost 5 bases, with 18 bases spanning the gap. The CDR3 totals 15 residues. The CDR3 sequence is CASSPRRSRRTEAFF. CDR3 bases: TGTGCCAGCAGCCCCAGACGGAGTAGGAGAACTGAAGCTTTCTTT.

V and J are TRBV28 and TRBJ1-1; 9 nucleotides align to TRBD1. This CDR3 is built from 14 residues. V gave up 6 bases and J gave up 5 bases; unmatched junction bases: 7. CDR1 and CDR2 (germline): MDHEN, SYDVKM. In DNA form, the CDR3 reads TGTGCCAGCAGCCCGGGACAGGGAAGGACTGAAGCTTTCTTT. It yields the protein CASSPGQGRTEAFF.

The CDR3 reads CASSLALRQGEAEAFF. CDR3 nucleotide sequence: TGTGCCAGCAGCTTAGCCCTCAGACAGGGTGAAGCTGAAGCTTTCTTT. V usage is TRBV7-8 and J usage is TRBJ1-1; 7 bases map to TRBD1. Germline CDR1 and CDR2: SGHVS and FQNEAQ. This CDR3 has 16 amino acids. V dropped 0 bases and J dropped 6; count of bases not matched to a gene: 10.

This chain links TRBV5-1 with TRBJ2-7; 9 bases match TRBD1. CDR1 and CDR2 (germline): SGHRS, YFSETQ. The CDR3 sequence is 15 residues long. Germline trimming cut 0 bases from V and 6 bases from J; bases unmatched to any gene: 7. The CDR3 is CASSLEGTGKREQYF. CDR3 in DNA: TGCGCCAGCAGCTTGGAAGGGACAGGGAAGCGCGAGCAGTACTTC.

The V call is TRBV2, the J call TRBJ1-1; TRBD1 matches 7 bases. V lost 0 bases, J lost 6 bases, and 7 bases stayed unmatched. The CDR3 spans 15 residues. CDR1 is SNHLY and CDR2 is FYNNEI in the germline V gene. CDR3 in amino acids: CASSEAQGGVAEAFF. The CDR3 bases are TGTGCCAGCAGTGAAGCGCAAGGGGGCGTCGCTGAAGCTTTCTTT.

This chain uses TRBV19 with TRBJ1-6; TRBD1 is a possible D gene (5 bases). V was trimmed by 1 base and J by 5 bases, leaving 12 bases between them. The CDR3 loop spans 16 amino acids. Germline loops: CDR1 LNHDA, CDR2 SQIVND (reference sequence). The CDR3 loop reads CASSIGGARDNSPLHF. As DNA, the CDR3 is TGTGCCAGTAGTATAGGTGGGGCGCGGGATAATTCACCCCTCCACTTT.

The rearrangement uses TRBV7-9 and TRBJ2-7, with D possibly called TRBD1 or TRBD2 (5 bases each). Germline V gene data show CDR1 as SEHNR and CDR2 as FQNEAQ (reference sequence). V was shortened by 7 bases and J by 4 bases, with 14 bases between the two germline ends. This CDR3 is built from 13 residues. The CDR3 here is CASNPRERYEQYF. The CDR3 DNA sequence: TGTGCCAGCAACCCCAGGGAGCGGTACGAGCAGTACTTC.

The V gene is TRBV11-3, the J gene TRBJ1-1; the D is unclear. The CDR3 has 13 residues. V lost 2 bases to trimming and J lost 3 bases, with 7 bases between them. CDR1 SGHNT and CDR2 YENEEA come from the germline V gene. CDR3 residues: CASSLREDTEAFF. CDR3 bases: TGTGCCAGCAGCTTAAGAGAGGACACTGAAGCTTTCTTT.